The 13 T cell receptor beta chains presented below share a single source sample, sequenced in a study of prognosis after radiotherapy for stage I lung cancer. The authors amplified TCR beta CDR3 from genomic DNA using two-round multiplex PCR. Amplification during the initial PCR round employed primers specific to each TRBV and TRBJ gene. TCRdb called the multiplex PCR reads again in MiXCR, with one record for every CDR3 protein. The table shows about 12,000 distinct CDR3 sequences, with about 51% occurring only once. Sequenced material: PBMCs, taken before or after stereotactic body radiation therapy (not recorded which). Every receptor here comes from a donor aged 50 or older with non-small cell lung cancer.

By share of the sample, this clonotype is medium-sized. This chain connects TRBV12-3 or TRBV12-4 to TRBJ2-1; D unresolved. This CDR3 is 12 amino acids long. The ends were cut back, 5 bases at V and 5 bases at J, with 7 bases in the middle. The CDR3 DNA reads TGTGCCAGCAGTCGGGCCAACAATGAGCAGTTCTTC. Translated, it gives CASSRANNEQFF.

This clonotype was detected only a few times. This rearrangement joins TRBV24-1 to TRBJ1-6; D is uncertain. CDR3 length: 14 amino acids. CDR1 KGHDR and CDR2 SFDVKD come from the germline V gene. Deletions cut 9 bases from V and 8 bases from J, with 16 bases between. The CDR3 nucleotides read TGTGCCACCCAAGAGGGCGGTCGAGATTCACCCCTCCACTTT. This sequence encodes CATQEGGRDSPLHF.

This clonotype has only a few counts. The chain is built from TRBV7-2 and TRBJ2-7, with D unresolved. This CDR3 comprises 11 residues. Germline-derived CDR1 and CDR2 are SGHTA and FQGNSA. V dropped 4 bases and J dropped 4 bases, with 5 bases sitting between them. The CDR3 nucleotides read TGTGCCAGCAGCTCAGAGTACGAGCAGTACTTC. Its translation: CASSSEYEQYF.

The rearrangement links TRBV7-3 to TRBJ2-1; D might be TRBD2 (6 bases). V lost 5 bases to trimming and J lost 4 bases, with 15 bases between them. The CDR3 totals 15 residues. The germline gives CDR1 SGHTA, CDR2 FQGTGA. The CDR3 sequence is CASSPKLAVYNEQFF. In DNA, the CDR3 is TGTGCCAGCAGCCCGAAACTAGCAGTATACAATGAGCAGTTCTTC.

J is TRBJ1-6 and V is TRBV7-2, with a tentative D call TRBD1 (5 bases). Germline V gene sequence: CDR1 SGHTA, CDR2 FQGNSA. The CDR3 has 15 amino acids. The V and J ends lost 6 bases and 8 bases respectively, with 17 bases between them. CDR3 protein: CASSGRSGADSPLHF. In DNA, the CDR3 is TGTGCCAGCAGTGGCCGCAGTGGGGCGGATTCACCCCTCCACTTT.

This clonotype was observed at least ten times. The V gene is TRBV20-1, the J gene TRBJ2-7, with D perhaps matching TRBD2 (6 bases). Germline V gene data show CDR1 as DFQATT and CDR2 as SNEGSKA (reference sequence). This CDR3 spans 15 amino acids. The V end was cut by 6 bases, the J end by 2 bases, with 20 bases between. The CDR3 sequence is CSAAGPGPSTYEQYF. Here the CDR3 DNA reads TGCAGTGCCGCGGGGCCGGGTCCATCCACCTACGAGCAGTACTTC.

J is TRBJ2-7 and V is TRBV7-2, with unresolved D. CDR3 length: 15 residues. CDR1 SGHTA and CDR2 FQGNSA come from the germline V gene. V was shortened by 1 base and J by 4 bases, with 14 bases between the two germline ends. The CDR3 spells CASSLGSWQIYEQYF. The CDR3 coding sequence is TGTGCCAGCAGCTTAGGGAGCTGGCAGATATACGAGCAGTACTTC.

The CDR3 DNA reads as TGTGCCAGCACCCCATGGTTTGTGGTGGCGGGAGTCGGTTCCTCCTACAATGAGCAGTTCTTC. Residues: CASTPWFVVAGVGSSYNEQFF. The J gene is TRBJ2-1, the V gene TRBV7-9; 7 nucleotides agree with TRBD2. Trimming cost V 7 bases and J 0 bases; bases outside gene matches: 24. Germline V gives CDR1 SEHNR, CDR2 FQNEAQ (reference sequence). This CDR3 contains 21 residues.

This clonotype was picked up many times. This chain joins TRBV9 and TRBJ2-5; 7 positions agree with TRBD1. The CDR3 contains 15 residues. The V segment lost 3 bases and the J segment 2 bases; nucleotides outside the gene matches: 7. CDR1 is SGDLS, CDR2 YYNGEE, per germline. The CDR3 sequence: CASSAHPTGQETQYF. CDR3 nucleotide sequence: TGTGCCAGCAGCGCCCACCCGACAGGGCAAGAGACCCAGTACTTC.

Sample share makes this clonotype medium-sized. This chain connects TRBV7-3 to TRBJ2-3; D remains ambiguous. Germline assignment: CDR1 SGHTA and CDR2 FQGTGA. Trimming took 4 bases from V and 5 from J, leaving 13 bases between them. CDR3 length equals 14 residues. In DNA, the CDR3 is TGTGCCAGCAGCTACCTCCCCCGAAAAGATACGCAGTATTTT. Translated: CASSYLPRKDTQYF.

Sample share makes this clonotype medium-sized (0.01 to 0.1%). The chain is built from TRBV28 and TRBJ1-6, with no clear D. V gave up 6 bases and J gave up 2 bases, with 14 bases separating them. This CDR3 has 16 amino acids. Germline CDR1 and CDR2: MDHEN and SYDVKM. The DNA of the CDR3 is TGTGCCAGCAGGGCCCCAAAGGGTACCTATAATTCACCCCTCCACTTT. Protein sequence: CASRAPKGTYNSPLHF.

This rearrangement joins TRBV28 to TRBJ1-6; 9 bases line up with TRBD1. V shed 6 bases and J 8 bases; nucleotides not matched to a gene: 14. The CDR3 loop spans 17 amino acids. Germline lookup yields CDR1 MDHEN and CDR2 SYDVKM. The DNA for the CDR3 is TGTGCCAGCAGCGGGGGGGGCGGGACAGGGAGGTATTCACCCCTCCACTTT. This translates into CASSGGGGTGRYSPLHF.

This clonotype qualifies as medium-sized. J is TRBJ2-7 and V is TRBV27; tentative D call: TRBD1 (5 bases). In germline, CDR1 is MNHEY, CDR2 SMNVEV (reference sequence). Trimming cost V 1 base and J 6 bases, with 16 bases left between them. This CDR3 comprises 15 residues. In DNA, the CDR3 is TGTGCCAGCAGTTTATATGCAGGGCTGATCGGCGAGCAGTACTTC. Translated: CASSLYAGLIGEQYF.